This T cell receptor (beta chain) originates from a study of shared clonotypes between healthy human individuals. Overall study findings and caveats: Compared with memory subsets, naive subsets generally had larger estimated richness.

CDR1 SGHTA and CDR2 FQGTGA come from the germline V gene. V was trimmed by 1 base and J by 3 bases, leaving 7 bases between them. This CDR3 has 14 amino acids. When replicate PCRs were run on sorted subsets, they used around 0.2 ug DNA, about 30,000 T cell genomes. Sequencing used immunoSEQ multiplex PCR; TCRdb keeps in-frame clones, though not all of them. This repertoire shows 400,000 or so clones, around 96% found once; its top ten account for less than 0.35%. On this clone itself: The antigen remains unidentified.

V and J are TRBV7-3 and TRBJ2-1; unclear D gene. The sequence came from a man between 25 and 39 years old in good health. The sequencing sample was made of memory CD8+ T cells sorted from blood. Stated subset: CD45RO+ cells pooled with CCR7-negative TemRA cells. CDR3 coding DNA: TGTGCCAGCAGCTTAAGCGGCGACTACAATGAGCAGTTCTTC. Amino acids: CASSLSGDYNEQFF.